The 13 T cell receptor beta chains listed next were all sequenced from one sample in a study of shared clonotypes between healthy human individuals. Libraries were prepared by immunoSEQ multiplex PCR; TCRdb keeps only in-frame clonotypes and omits some of them. The repertoire consists of fewer than 1.8 million clones, with about 98.5% occurring once and the leading ten covering 0.36%. Input material: naive CD4+ T cells sorted from blood. This sample's subset: CD45RA+ positively selected. These receptor sequences come from a man aged 25-45 years in good health.

The rearrangement joins TRBV7-9 to TRBJ1-2; D gene unclear. This CDR3 region has 14 residues. The V end lost 5 bases, the J end lost 3 bases, and 13 bases lay between the germline ends. Germline CDR1 is SEHNR and CDR2 is FQNEAQ (reference sequence). CDR3 residues: CASSPSWVHYGYTF. CDR3 in DNA: TGTGCCAGCAGCCCCTCGTGGGTTCACTATGGCTACACCTTC.

The chain has TRBV19 and TRBJ2-3; no firm D call. Germline-derived CDR1 and CDR2 are LNHDA and SQIVND (reference sequence). Deletions cut 1 base from V and 1 base from J, with 9 bases between. This CDR3 comprises 15 residues. This CDR3 reads CASSIVPGGTDTQYF. DNA of the CDR3: TGTGCCAGTAGTATAGTCCCCGGAGGCACAGATACGCAGTATTTT.

The V gene is TRBV7-2, the J gene TRBJ2-1; 8 positions agree with TRBD2. The CDR3 contains 16 residues. Trimming removed 2 bases from V and 4 bases from J; junction bases left unmatched: 7. Germline V gives CDR1 SGHTA, CDR2 FQGNSA. The CDR3 loop is CASSLIAGRVYNEQFF. The DNA of the CDR3 is TGTGCCAGCAGCTTAATAGCGGGACGGGTTTACAATGAGCAGTTCTTC. Together with reference TRBV7-2 and TRBJ2-1, the CDR3 gives the full variable domain: GAGVSQSPSNKVTEKGKDVELRCDPISGHTALYWYRQSLGQGLEFLIYFQGNSAPDKSGLPSDRFSAERTGGSVSTLTIQRTQQEDSAVYLCASSLIAGRVYNEQFFGPGTRLTVL.

V gene TRBV11-2 combines with J gene TRBJ2-6; TRBD1 is a possible D gene (6 bases). V lost 10 bases and J lost 0, with 10 bases in between. The CDR3 sequence is 14 residues long. CDR1 and CDR2 from the germline V gene are SGHAT and FQNNGV. In DNA form, the CDR3 reads TGTGCCAACTCAGGGGCCTCTGGGGCCAACGTCCTGACTTTC. Translation gives CANSGASGANVLTF.

Here the CDR3 reads CAWSPLGTPVRPNSYEQYF. CDR3 bases: TGTGCCTGGAGTCCTCTCGGGACACCCGTAAGGCCCAATTCCTACGAGCAGTACTTC. This chain joins TRBV30 and TRBJ2-7; possibly TRBD1 for D (6 bases). Germline-derived CDR1 and CDR2 are GTSNPN and SVGIG (reference sequence). CDR3 length equals 19 residues. The V end lost 2 bases, the J end lost 1 base, and 27 bases lay between the germline ends.

The chain has TRBV5-1 and TRBJ2-2; a possible D gene is TRBD2 (5 bases). The CDR3 sequence is 14 residues long. The germline gives CDR1 SGHRS, CDR2 YFSETQ. Trimming took 3 bases from V and 2 from J, leaving 8 bases between them. CDR3: CASSYRENTGELFF. CDR3 DNA sequence: TGCGCCAGCAGCTACCGGGAAAACACCGGGGAGCTGTTTTTT.

The V and J genes are TRBV6-5 and TRBJ1-5; TRBD1 is a possible D gene (6 bases). CDR1 MNHEY and CDR2 SVGAGI come from the germline V gene. V was shortened by 2 bases and J by 4 bases, with 12 bases between the two germline ends. This CDR3 comprises 15 residues. The CDR3 sequence is CASSYGGGVNQPQHF. The CDR3 nucleotides are TGTGCCAGCAGTTACGGGGGGGGCGTTAATCAGCCCCAGCATTTT.

The chain carries TRBV9 and TRBJ2-1, with 9 bases identical to TRBD2. The CDR3 runs 17 residues. V trimming: 0 bases; J trimming: 6 bases; junction bases outside the gene matches: 10. CDR1 is SGDLS and CDR2 is YYNGEE in the germline V gene. The CDR3 bases are TGTGCCAGCAGCGTAGGAGCGGGAGGCATAGTAGGCAATGAGCAGTTCTTC. Amino acid sequence: CASSVGAGGIVGNEQFF.

The J gene is TRBJ1-1, the V gene TRBV7-2, with unresolved D. V lost 2 bases to trimming and J lost 5 bases, with 18 bases between them. CDR3 size: 16 residues. CDR1 and CDR2 (germline): SGHTA, FQGNSA. CDR3 DNA sequence: TGTGCCAGCAGCTTATCCCCCCCCCAGGCAAGAACTGAAGCTTTCTTT. Protein sequence: CASSLSPPQARTEAFF.

The CDR3 reads CASSDVSSWLDYEQYF. CDR3 nucleotide sequence: TGTGCCAGCAGTGACGTTTCTAGTTGGCTAGACTACGAGCAGTACTTC. The V and J genes are TRBV2 and TRBJ2-7; D not resolved. Trimming stripped 3 bases from V and 3 bases from J, with 18 bases between. The CDR3 is made up of 16 amino acids. Germline assignment: CDR1 SNHLY and CDR2 FYNNEI.

CDR3 sequence: CASSQLGGDTQYF. CDR3 in DNA: TGTGCCAGCAGTCAACTAGGGGGGGATACGCAGTATTTT. V and J are TRBV11-2 and TRBJ2-3; possibly TRBD1 or TRBD2 for D (6 bases each). There are 13 residues in the CDR3. The germline gives CDR1 SGHAT, CDR2 FQNNGV. Between the trimmed V and J ends, which lost 6 bases and 6 bases, there was a span of 13 bases.

This chain connects TRBV28 to TRBJ2-5; maybe TRBD1 (5 bases). Germline-derived CDR1 and CDR2 are MDHEN and SYDVKM. CDR3 length equals 12 residues. The V gene lost 7 bases and the J gene lost 6 bases, with 12 bases spanning the gap. The CDR3 nucleotides are TGTGCCAGCAAGGGCAGGGCTCAGACCCAGTACTTC. Encoded protein: CASKGRAQTQYF.

This sequence joins TRBV11-2 and TRBJ1-1; 9 bases match TRBD1. V gave up 5 bases and J gave up 1 base; unmatched junction bases: 5. The CDR3 spans 15 residues. In germline, CDR1 is SGHAT, CDR2 FQNNGV. The CDR3 region has the DNA TGTGCCAGCAGCCACCGGGACAGGGCGAACACTGAAGCTTTCTTT. This translates into CASSHRDRANTEAFF.